Following are 20 T cell receptor beta chains from one sample sequenced in a study of siplizumab effects on memory and regulatory T cells. Produced via immunoSEQ multiplex PCR; TCRdb's table is partial and in-frame only. The repertoire consists of roughly 100,000 clones, with around nine tenths occurring once and the leading ten covering 1% to 1.3%. The sequenced sample consisted of CD4+ T cells sorted from blood. Receptors were obtained from a human donor in good health.

The chain joins TRBV6-5 to TRBJ2-2; 7 nucleotides align to TRBD2. The length of the CDR3 is 12 residues. Germline V CDR1 and CDR2: MNHEY, SVGAGI. The CDR3 nucleotides are TGTGGGGCGGGAGTTCGCACCGGGGAGCTGTTTTTT. Its protein is CGAGVRTGELFF.

The V and J genes are TRBV6-6 and TRBJ1-2; D uncertain. The CDR3 runs 13 residues. Germline loops: CDR1 MNHNY, CDR2 SVGAGI (reference sequence). The V gene lost 0 bases and the J gene lost 8 bases, with 10 bases spanning the gap. CDR3 region: CASSYSNRIGYTF. Written as DNA, the CDR3 is TGTGCCAGCAGTTACTCGAACAGAATCGGCTACACCTTC.

The chain recombines TRBV13 with TRBJ2-7, with 7 positions matching TRBD1. In germline, CDR1 is PRHDT, CDR2 FYEKMQ (reference sequence). This CDR3 contains 15 residues. The V gene end was trimmed by 5 bases and the J gene end by 0 bases; junction bases not matched to a gene: 7. The DNA of the CDR3 is TGTGCCAGCAGCGCCGGGACAGACCCCTCCTACGAGCAGTACTTC. This codes for CASSAGTDPSYEQYF.

V usage is TRBV9 and J usage is TRBJ2-1; 7 nucleotides agree with TRBD1. The CDR3 contains 16 residues. Germline V lookup: CDR1 SGDLS, CDR2 YYNGEE. Trimming took 0 bases from V and 8 from J; bases not matched to a gene: 11. This chain's CDR3 is CASSVDPQGVTDEQFF. The CDR3 DNA sequence: TGTGCCAGCAGCGTAGACCCCCAGGGGGTAACGGATGAGCAGTTCTTC.

The J gene is TRBJ2-3, the V gene TRBV5-6; D unclear. Deletions cut 0 bases from V and 2 bases from J, with 4 bases between. Germline CDR1 is SGHDT and CDR2 is YYEEEE. The CDR3 is made up of 13 amino acids. In nucleotides, the CDR3 is TGTGCCAGCAGCTTGGGTTTCACAGATACGCAGTATTTT. Translating it yields CASSLGFTDTQYF.

This clone has only one observation. The J gene is TRBJ1-4, the V gene TRBV2; no reliable D call. The CDR3 is 14 residues long. Trimming removed 7 bases at V and 3 bases at J, with 12 bases between. Germline V gene lookup returns CDR1 SNHLY and CDR2 FYNNEI. The CDR3 reads CASTRGHSNEKLFF. The CDR3 bases are TGTGCCAGCACCCGCGGGCACTCTAATGAAAAACTGTTTTTT.

This clone was seen just once. This rearrangement joins TRBV5-4 to TRBJ2-3, with D possibly matching TRBD1 (6 bases). The germline V gene encodes CDR1 SGHNT and CDR2 YYREEE (reference sequence). There are 14 residues in the CDR3. The V and J ends lost 4 bases and 1 base respectively, with 10 bases between them. Here the CDR3 DNA reads TGTGCCAGCAGCCAGAGGACAGGCACAGATACGCAGTATTTT. Amino acid sequence: CASSQRTGTDTQYF.

V gene TRBV7-3 combines with J gene TRBJ2-1; D tentatively reads TRBD1 or TRBD2 (5 bases each). The V end was cut by 0 bases, the J end by 5 bases, with 8 bases between. This CDR3 is built from 14 residues. The germline gives CDR1 SGHTA, CDR2 FQGTGA. CDR3 sequence (DNA): TGTGCCAGCAGCTTAACCGGGGACCACAATGAGCAGTTCTTC. Translating it yields CASSLTGDHNEQFF.

This clone appeared a single time. This chain's CDR3 is CASSPGDSVSYEQYF. Here the CDR3 DNA reads TGCGCCAGCAGCCCGGGGGATAGCGTCTCCTACGAGCAGTACTTC. This chain links TRBV5-1 with TRBJ2-7; D perhaps matches TRBD2 (6 bases). The V end was cut by 4 bases, the J end by 0 bases, with 14 bases between. The CDR3 is 15 residues long. Germline V CDR1 and CDR2: SGHRS, YFSETQ. Full variable domain (outside the CDR3, taken from reference TRBV5-1 and TRBJ2-7): KAGVTQTPRYLIKTRGQQVTLSCSPISGHRSVSWYQQTPGQGLQFLFEYFSETQRNKGNFPGRFSGRQFSNSRSEMNVSTLELGDSALYLCASSPGDSVSYEQYFGPGTRLTVT.

The chain joins TRBV5-1 to TRBJ2-5; 9 bases align to TRBD2. CDR1 is SGHRS and CDR2 is YFSETQ in the germline V gene. The CDR3 has 21 amino acids. V trimming: 4 bases; J trimming: 7 bases; junction bases outside the gene matches: 29. CDR3 nucleotide sequence: TGCGCCAGCAGCCCCTTTACCGGGCCTAGCGGGATCTCGGCCCCTAAGGGGACCCAGTACTTC. Amino acids: CASSPFTGPSGISAPKGTQYF.

The chain recombines TRBV6-6 with TRBJ1-1; D possibly corresponds to TRBD1 (5 bases). The ends were cut back, 5 bases at V and 9 bases at J, with 13 bases in the middle. Germline values: CDR1 MNHNY, CDR2 SVGAGI (reference sequence). This CDR3 contains 12 residues. As DNA, the CDR3 is TGTGCCAGCAGTGCCGGGGCTGAGCAAGCTTTCTTT. Protein sequence: CASSAGAEQAFF.

The CDR3 DNA sequence: TGCGCCAGCAGCTTGGACAGGGAGGTCACCGGGGAGCTGTTTTTT. This translates into CASSLDREVTGELFF. The chain combines TRBV5-1 with TRBJ2-2; perhaps D is TRBD1 or TRBD2 (6 bases each). CDR3 length equals 15 residues. V was shortened by 0 bases and J by 4 bases, with 10 bases between the two germline ends. Germline loops: CDR1 SGHRS, CDR2 YFSETQ.

This clone occurred a few times. This chain links TRBV28 with TRBJ2-4; no reliable D call. The CDR3 sequence is 14 residues long. V was cut by 5 bases and J by 1 base, with 9 bases left in between. Germline CDR1 reads MDHEN; CDR2 reads SYDVKM. The CDR3: CASSQVGAKNIQYF. CDR3 sequence (DNA): TGTGCCAGCAGTCAAGTCGGGGCCAAAAACATTCAGTACTTC.

The sample holds one count of this clone. The V call is TRBV7-3, the J call TRBJ2-2; D is ambiguous. CDR3 length: 14 amino acids. V dropped 0 bases and J dropped 6 bases, with 8 bases sitting between them. Germline CDR1 reads SGHTA; CDR2 reads FQGTGA. CDR3 DNA sequence: TGTGCCAGCAGCTTAACGTTCAGTGCCGGGGAGCTGTTTTTT. Translating gives CASSLTFSAGELFF.

This chain uses TRBV6-1 with TRBJ2-7; D remains ambiguous. Germline V CDR1 and CDR2: MNHNS, SASEGT. CDR3 length equals 14 residues. The V end lost 6 bases, the J end lost 2 bases, and 14 bases lay between the germline ends. The CDR3 coding sequence is TGTGCCAGCAGCTTACAGAGCCAGGCCTACGAGCAGTACTTC. Protein product: CASSLQSQAYEQYF.

The chain employs TRBV6-1 and TRBJ1-2; D is unclear. The germline V gene encodes CDR1 MNHNS and CDR2 SASEGT. V dropped 5 bases and J dropped 5 bases, with 9 bases sitting between them. The CDR3 is made up of 12 amino acids. In DNA, the CDR3 is TGTGCCAGCAGTCTCGAGAGATATGGCTACACCTTC. Protein product: CASSLERYGYTF.

This clone has a single count. This chain links TRBV25-1 with TRBJ2-1, with D unresolved. Trimming cost V 6 bases and J 1 base, with 10 bases left between them. There are 14 residues in the CDR3. CDR1 is MGHDK and CDR2 is SYGVNS in the germline V gene. CDR3 in DNA: TGTGCCAGCAGGGCCTTTGGATCCTACAATGAGCAGTTCTTC. Its protein product is CASRAFGSYNEQFF. The full variable domain, with the rest looked up from reference TRBV25-1 and TRBJ2-1, is EADIYQTPRYLVIGTGKKITLECSQTMGHDKMYWYQQDPGMELHLIHYSYGVNSTEKGDLSSESTVSRIRTEHFPLTLESARPSHTSQYLCASRAFGSYNEQFFGPGTRLTVL.

The chain recombines TRBV7-8 with TRBJ1-2; D unclear. Germline V gives CDR1 SGHVS, CDR2 FQNEAQ. V gave up 6 bases and J gave up 2 bases, with 16 bases separating them. The CDR3 has 15 amino acids. CDR3 in amino acids: CASRVGLTSNYGYTF. As DNA, the CDR3 is TGTGCCAGCAGAGTTGGGTTAACATCAAACTATGGCTACACCTTC.

The V call is TRBV5-1, the J call TRBJ2-1, with D perhaps matching TRBD2 (5 bases). The germline V gene encodes CDR1 SGHRS and CDR2 YFSETQ. The CDR3 is 12 residues long. V was trimmed by 0 bases and J by 9 bases, leaving 7 bases between them. The CDR3 sequence is CASSLAAGEQFF. DNA for the CDR3: TGCGCCAGCAGCTTGGCTGCGGGTGAGCAGTTCTTC.

This clone has just a few counts. V and J are TRBV7-9 and TRBJ2-5; D is undetermined. The CDR3 totals 13 residues. CDR1 and CDR2 (germline): SEHNR, FQNEAQ (reference sequence). Trimming took 3 bases from V and 4 from J, leaving 9 bases between them. CDR3 sequence (DNA): TGTGCCAGCAGCTTCTTGACGGGAGAGACCCAGTACTTC. This gives the protein CASSFLTGETQYF.